The clone carrying this TCR beta chain was observed a handful of times. The antigen remains unidentified. The CDR3 length is 15 residues. CDR1 and CDR2 from the germline V gene are GTSNPN and SVGIG (reference sequence). Trimming removed 2 bases at V and 3 bases at J, with 14 bases between. The template was genomic DNA from peripheral blood, not RNA. This sample was included in a study of T cell repertoires in aging, cancer and after chemotherapy. As for the study in general: Roughly 10 million TCR reads made up the full dataset.

TRB rearrangements spanning V, D and J were amplified using mixed TRB-A/B primers. TCRdb processed the multiplex PCR reads anew with MiXCR; each CDR3 protein has one entry. The top ten hold approximately 17% of the sample, which has some 19,000 distinct CDR3 sequences, roughly 35% seen once. Study-wide findings and caveats: Rebound thymic output was suggested by rising median generation probability during chemotherapy in each cancer cohort. Healthy donors lost TCR diversity with age mainly through richness, cancer patients through richness and evenness.

Source material: blood. The rearrangement uses TRBV30 and TRBJ2-1; perhaps TRBD2 as D (6 bases). The sequence was obtained from a human donor with a solid tumor. CDR3 protein: CAWSISGTLYNEQFF. The CDR3 DNA follows: TGTGCCTGGAGTATCTCCGGGACTCTCTACAATGAGCAGTTCTTC.